This section outlines one T cell receptor (beta chain) sequence together with its context. No antigen is known for it. This sample was included in a study of T cells in tumors after PD-1 blockade. Study-level information: A subset received ongoing vismodegib 150 mg daily alongside anti-PD-1 therapy. Study results and limitations: In squamous cell carcinoma, 40% to 50% of expanded exhausted clones were novel versus more than 25% of other expanded CD8+ clones.

The CDR3 spans 14 residues. Trimming removed 5 bases from V and 3 bases from J; junction bases left unmatched: 3. Germline CDR1 and CDR2: SGHTA and FQGTGA. Here immunoSEQ multiplex PCR was the method, and the copy in TCRdb shows in-frame clones only, minus some. This table has about 12,000 clones, around 68% appearing once. The chain employs TRBV7-3 and TRBJ2-7; 11 bases agree with TRBD2. The material sequenced was tumor tissue, taken before anti-PD-1 treatment. The receptor's source is a human donor with cutaneous squamous cell carcinoma. The CDR3 loop reads CASSPGTSGYEQYF. As DNA, the CDR3 is TGTGCCAGCAGCCCCGGGACTAGCGGCTACGAGCAGTACTTC.